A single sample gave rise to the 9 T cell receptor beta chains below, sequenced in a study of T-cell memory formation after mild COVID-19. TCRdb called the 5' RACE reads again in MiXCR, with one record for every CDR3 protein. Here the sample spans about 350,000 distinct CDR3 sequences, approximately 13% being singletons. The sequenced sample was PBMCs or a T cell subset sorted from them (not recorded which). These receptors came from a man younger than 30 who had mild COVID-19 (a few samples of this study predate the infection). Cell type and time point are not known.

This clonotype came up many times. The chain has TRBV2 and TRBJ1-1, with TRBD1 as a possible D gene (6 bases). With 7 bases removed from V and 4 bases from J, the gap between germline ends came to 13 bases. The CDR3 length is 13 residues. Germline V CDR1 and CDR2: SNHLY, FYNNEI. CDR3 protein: CASNSDRGTEAFF. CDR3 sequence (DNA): TGTGCCAGCAATTCGGACAGAGGCACTGAAGCTTTCTTT.

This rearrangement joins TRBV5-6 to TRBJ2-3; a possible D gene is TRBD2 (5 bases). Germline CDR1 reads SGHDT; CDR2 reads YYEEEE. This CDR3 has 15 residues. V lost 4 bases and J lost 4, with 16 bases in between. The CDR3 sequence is CASSKGPGYSDTQYF. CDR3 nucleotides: TGTGCCAGCAGCAAGGGCCCGGGGTACTCAGATACGCAGTATTTT.

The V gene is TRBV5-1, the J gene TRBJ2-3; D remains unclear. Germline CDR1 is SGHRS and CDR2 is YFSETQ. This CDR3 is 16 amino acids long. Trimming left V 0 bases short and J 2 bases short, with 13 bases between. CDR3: CASSLGPPHNTDTQYF. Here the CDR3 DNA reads TGCGCCAGCAGCTTGGGGCCCCCACACAACACAGATACGCAGTATTTT.

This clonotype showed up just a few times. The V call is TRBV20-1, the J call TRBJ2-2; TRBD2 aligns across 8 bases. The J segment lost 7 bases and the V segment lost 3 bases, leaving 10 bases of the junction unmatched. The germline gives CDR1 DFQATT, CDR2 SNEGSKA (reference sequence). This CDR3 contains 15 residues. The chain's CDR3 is CSARAGTRRDGELFF. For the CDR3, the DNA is TGCAGTGCTAGGGCCGGGACTAGAAGGGACGGGGAGCTGTTTTTT.

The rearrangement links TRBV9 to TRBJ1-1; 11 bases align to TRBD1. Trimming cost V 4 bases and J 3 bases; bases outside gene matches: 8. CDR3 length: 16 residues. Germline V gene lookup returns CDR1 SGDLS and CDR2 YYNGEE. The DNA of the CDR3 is TGTGCCAGCAGCCTCGCCCCGGGACAGGGGGACACTGAAGCTTTCTTT. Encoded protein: CASSLAPGQGDTEAFF. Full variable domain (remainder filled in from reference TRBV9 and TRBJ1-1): DSGVTQTPKHLITATGQRVTLRCSPRSGDLSVYWYQQSLDQGLQFLIQYYNGEERAKGNILERFSAQQFPDLHSELNLSSLELGDSALYFCASSLAPGQGDTEAFFGQGTRLTVV.

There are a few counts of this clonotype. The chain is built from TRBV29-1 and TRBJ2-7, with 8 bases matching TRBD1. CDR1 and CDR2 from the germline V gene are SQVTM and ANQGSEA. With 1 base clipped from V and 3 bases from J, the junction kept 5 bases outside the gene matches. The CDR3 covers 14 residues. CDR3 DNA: TGCAGCGTTGAAGTTGTACAGGGGGTCTACGAGCAGTACTTC. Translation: CSVEVVQGVYEQYF.

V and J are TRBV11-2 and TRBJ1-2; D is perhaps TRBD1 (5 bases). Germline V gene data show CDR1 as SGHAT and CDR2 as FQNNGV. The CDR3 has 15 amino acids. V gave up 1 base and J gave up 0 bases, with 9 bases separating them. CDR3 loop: CASSLVAGTNYGYTF. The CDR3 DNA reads TGTGCCAGCAGCTTAGTGGCAGGGACTAACTATGGCTACACCTTC.

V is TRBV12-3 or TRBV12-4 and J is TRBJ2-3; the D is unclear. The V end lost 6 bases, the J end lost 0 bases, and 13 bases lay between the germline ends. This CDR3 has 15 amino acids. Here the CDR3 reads CASRFEFGSTDTQYF. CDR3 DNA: TGTGCCAGCAGATTTGAGTTCGGGAGCACAGATACGCAGTATTTT.

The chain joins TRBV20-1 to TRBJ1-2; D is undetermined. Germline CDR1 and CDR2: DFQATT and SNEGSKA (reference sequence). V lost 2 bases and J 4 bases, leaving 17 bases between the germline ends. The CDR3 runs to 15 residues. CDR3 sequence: CSARSSAARFYGYTF. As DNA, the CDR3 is TGCAGTGCTAGATCGTCGGCAGCCCGCTTCTATGGCTACACCTTC.